Shown below are 20 T cell receptor beta chains from a single sample sequenced in a study of blood T cells in healthy people across ages. Through a sample-barcoded 5' primer and a J-beta primer mix, a second PCR was run for about 6 to 11 cycles. MiXCR was run by TCRdb on the 5' RACE reads, yielding one entry per CDR3 protein. The sample includes about 640,000 distinct CDR3 sequences, around 41% of them seen just once. Sequencing used blood. All receptors derive from a man older than 75 in good health.

This clonotype appeared a single time. The rearrangement uses TRBV28 and TRBJ1-4, with D hard to call. The CDR3 is 16 amino acids. V lost 5 bases to trimming and J lost 3 bases, with 16 bases between them. Germline CDR1 reads MDHEN; CDR2 reads SYDVKM. In nucleotides, the CDR3 is TGTGCCAGCAGTCTTCCCCGGGAGCGGCCTAATGAAAAACTGTTTTTT. The encoded protein is CASSLPRERPNEKLFF.

This clonotype showed up just a few times. V gene TRBV7-2 combines with J gene TRBJ2-2; 9 bases fit TRBD1. The germline gives CDR1 SGHTA, CDR2 FQGNSA. V was clipped by 6 bases and J by 6 bases; unmatched bases: 2. CDR3 length equals 13 residues. The CDR3 bases are TGTGCCAGCAGGACAGGGGGGCCCGGGGAGCTGTTTTTT. Its protein is CASRTGGPGELFF. Supplemented by reference TRBV7-2 and TRBJ2-2, the full variable domain reads GAGVSQSPSNKVTEKGKDVELRCDPISGHTALYWYRQSLGQGLEFLIYFQGNSAPDKSGLPSDRFSAERTGGSVSTLTIQRTQQEDSAVYLCASRTGGPGELFFGEGSRLTVL.

The chain joins TRBV7-9 to TRBJ2-7; D tentatively reads TRBD1 or TRBD2 (5 bases each). The DNA end favors TRBJ2-5, so the J call may be wrong. The CDR3 loop spans 13 amino acids. Looked up from germline, CDR1 is SEHNR and CDR2 is FQNEAQ (reference sequence). The CDR3 protein is CASSLFPGPTQYF. DNA of the CDR3: TGTGCCAGCAGCTTATTCCCGGGACCGACCCAGTACTTC.

This clonotype came up a few times. This chain connects TRBV3-1 to TRBJ1-1, with 8 bases identical to TRBD1. This CDR3 has 15 amino acids. Germline V gene data show CDR1 as LGHDT and CDR2 as YNNKEL (reference sequence). The V segment lost 0 bases and the J segment 9 bases; nucleotides outside the gene matches: 9. CDR3 in amino acids: CASSQERPGQGKAFF. The CDR3 DNA reads as TGTGCCAGCAGCCAAGAACGCCCCGGACAGGGAAAAGCTTTCTTT.

The chain carries TRBV15 and TRBJ1-3; TRBD1 matches at 7 bases. V lost 7 bases to trimming and J lost 0 bases; unmatched junction nucleotides: 18. CDR1 and CDR2 (germline): LNHNV, YYDKDF (reference sequence). The CDR3 has 19 amino acids. The CDR3 region has the DNA TGTGCCACCACAGTATCTGCCGGGACAGATCGGATCTCTGGAAACACCATATATTTT. Translating gives CATTVSAGTDRISGNTIYF.

The V gene is TRBV7-9, the J gene TRBJ2-1, with TRBD2 matching 8 bases. This CDR3 spans 14 amino acids. Losses at the gene ends were 5 bases for V and 6 bases for J; bases not matched to a gene: 6. CDR1 is SEHNR, CDR2 FQNEAQ, per germline (reference sequence). The CDR3: CASSARGGRNEQFF. CDR3 nucleotide sequence: TGTGCCAGCAGCGCCCGGGGGGGTCGCAATGAGCAGTTCTTC. The full variable domain, rest sourced from reference TRBV7-9 and TRBJ2-1, is DTGVSQNPRHKITKRGQNVTFRCDPISEHNRLYWYRQTLGQGPEFLTYFQNEAQLEKSRLLSDRFSAERPKGSFSTLEIQRTEQGDSAMYLCASSARGGRNEQFFGPGTRLTVL.

The sample holds a few counts of this clonotype. V gene TRBV9 combines with J gene TRBJ2-3; tentatively, D is TRBD2 (5 bases). Trimming shortened V by 0 bases and J by 1 base, and 9 bases separated the two germline ends. The CDR3 extends over 15 amino acids. In germline, CDR1 is SGDLS, CDR2 YYNGEE. CDR3 sequence reads: CASSVGGHRTDTQYF. The CDR3, as DNA: TGTGCCAGCAGCGTAGGAGGGCACCGCACAGATACGCAGTATTTT.

The chain links TRBV4-2 to TRBJ1-1; a weak D match, TRBD1 (6 bases). CDR3 size: 17 residues. Germline-derived CDR1 and CDR2 are LGHNA and YNFKEQ. Trimming removed 4 bases from V and 0 bases from J, with 18 bases in between. The CDR3 DNA sequence: TGTGCCAGCAGCCTTAGGGGGGGACAACTCATGAACACTGAAGCTTTCTTT. It yields the protein CASSLRGGQLMNTEAFF.

There are a few counts of this clonotype. J is TRBJ2-7 and V is TRBV7-2, with a possible D match to TRBD2 (5 bases). The V end was cut by 8 bases, the J end by 3 bases, with 14 bases between. Germline V gene data show CDR1 as SGHTA and CDR2 as FQGNSA. CDR3 length: 13 residues. In DNA form, the CDR3 reads TGTGCCAGCGGCATAACCGGGGTCTACGAGCAGTACTTC. It encodes CASGITGVYEQYF. Looking up the rest from reference TRBV7-2 and TRBJ2-7 gives the full variable domain: GAGVSQSPSNKVTEKGKDVELRCDPISGHTALYWYRQSLGQGLEFLIYFQGNSAPDKSGLPSDRFSAERTGGSVSTLTIQRTQQEDSAVYLCASGITGVYEQYFGPGTRLTVT.

J is TRBJ2-5 and V is TRBV6-5, with D tentatively TRBD2 (5 bases). The CDR3 covers 16 residues. Germline CDR1 is MNHEY and CDR2 is SVGAGI. V lost 6 bases and J 5 bases, leaving 22 bases between the germline ends. CDR3 in amino acids: CASRPTRGIVSETQYF. CDR3 bases: TGTGCCAGCAGGCCAACTAGAGGGATTGTCTCGGAGACCCAGTACTTC.

The table lists this clonotype with many counts. The chain employs TRBV2 and TRBJ2-2; 7 bases agree with TRBD1. This CDR3 comprises 13 residues. Trimming cost V 6 bases and J 8 bases; bases outside gene matches: 6. The germline V gene has CDR1 SNHLY and CDR2 FYNNEI. The chain's CDR3 is CASRRQGEGELFF. Here the CDR3 DNA reads TGTGCCAGCAGAAGACAGGGAGAGGGGGAGCTGTTTTTT.

The genes are TRBV4-3 and TRBJ2-2; tentatively, D is TRBD1 (6 bases). The CDR3 extends over 18 amino acids. V lost 0 bases to trimming and J lost 6 bases, with 20 bases between them. The germline CDR1 and CDR2 sequences are LGHNA and YSLEER. The CDR3 DNA sequence: TGCGCCAGCAGCCAAGATCGGGGCTCCACAGGGTTTTCCGGGGAGCTGTTTTTT. Its translation: CASSQDRGSTGFSGELFF.

The chain is built from TRBV7-2 and TRBJ2-3; the match to TRBD2 covers 9 bases. The V and J ends lost 5 bases and 4 bases, in that order; junction bases with no gene match: 7. Germline V lookup: CDR1 SGHTA, CDR2 FQGNSA. The CDR3 has 15 amino acids. The CDR3 DNA reads TGTGCCAGCAGCAGCGGACTAGCGAAGGCAGATACGCAGTATTTT. Amino acids: CASSSGLAKADTQYF. The variable domain in full, completed from reference TRBV7-2 and TRBJ2-3, reads GAGVSQSPSNKVTEKGKDVELRCDPISGHTALYWYRQSLGQGLEFLIYFQGNSAPDKSGLPSDRFSAERTGGSVSTLTIQRTQQEDSAVYLCASSSGLAKADTQYFGPGTRLTVL.

The chain carries TRBV27 and TRBJ2-1; D not certain. From germline, CDR1 is MNHEY and CDR2 SMNVEV (reference sequence). The CDR3 extends over 12 amino acids. Deletions cut 2 bases from V and 10 bases from J, with 9 bases between. In DNA, the CDR3 is TGTGCCAGCAGTTTACGGCTAAGCGAGCAGTTCTTC. Translated, it gives CASSLRLSEQFF.

The CDR3 here is CASSSSSGGYNEQFF. For the CDR3, the DNA is TGTGCCAGCAGCTCCTCCAGCGGGGGGTACAATGAGCAGTTCTTC. The rearrangement uses TRBV13 and TRBJ2-1, with TRBD2 identical over 9 bases. Germline V CDR1 and CDR2: PRHDT, FYEKMQ (reference sequence). The ends lost 4 bases at V and 4 bases at J; junction bases unmatched: 5. The CDR3 runs to 15 residues.

This clonotype was observed a handful of times. The V gene is TRBV7-3, the J gene TRBJ2-3; 7 bases align to TRBD2. Germline trimming cut 4 bases from V and 4 bases from J; bases unmatched to any gene: 8. The CDR3 extends over 15 amino acids. From germline, CDR1 is SGHTA and CDR2 FQGTGA. The chain's CDR3 is CASSSGGTIADTQYF. DNA of the CDR3: TGTGCCAGCAGCTCCGGGGGGACTATAGCAGATACGCAGTATTTT.

V is TRBV12-3 or TRBV12-4 and J is TRBJ1-6, with TRBD1 matching 9 bases. J was trimmed by 10 bases and V by 7 bases; bases with no gene match: 8. There are 14 residues in the CDR3. The CDR3 DNA is TGTGCCAGCACGAGGACAGGGGTGGGGTCACCCCTCCACTTT. Translated, it gives CASTRTGVGSPLHF.

The chain carries TRBV7-6 and TRBJ2-3; perhaps TRBD2 as D (6 bases). The V end was cut by 4 bases, the J end by 0 bases, with 14 bases between. The CDR3 runs to 16 residues. Germline V CDR1 and CDR2: SGHVS, FNYEAQ. The CDR3 reads CASSYDGRGSTDTQYF. The CDR3 DNA is TGTGCCAGCAGCTACGACGGGCGGGGAAGCACAGATACGCAGTATTTT. The full variable domain, rest sourced from reference TRBV7-6 and TRBJ2-3, is GAGVSQSPRYKVTKRGQDVALRCDPISGHVSLYWYRQALGQGPEFLTYFNYEAQQDKSGLPNDRFSAERPEGSISTLTIQRTEQRDSAMYRCASSYDGRGSTDTQYFGPGTRLTVL.

The chain carries TRBV20-1 and TRBJ2-7; 11 positions match TRBD2. The CDR3 has 17 amino acids. CDR1 is DFQATT and CDR2 is SNEGSKA in the germline V gene (reference sequence). The V segment lost 7 bases and the J segment 0 bases; nucleotides outside the gene matches: 14. This CDR3 is CSVHLTSGGYSSYEQYF. The DNA for the CDR3 is TGCAGTGTTCACTTAACTAGCGGGGGTTACAGCTCCTACGAGCAGTACTTC.

This clonotype was counted between two and nine times. The genes are TRBV27 and TRBJ2-6; 7 nucleotides line up with TRBD1. The junction had 8 bases not matched to a gene; V was cut back by 6 bases and J by 3 bases. The CDR3 is 16 amino acids. Germline loops: CDR1 MNHEY, CDR2 SMNVEV (reference sequence). As DNA, the CDR3 is TGTGCCAGCAGCCGATATCAGGGGGATGGGGCCAACGTCCTGACTTTC. Translating it yields CASSRYQGDGANVLTF.